This T cell receptor beta chain appears in the sequencing data of a study of blood T cell repertoires in COVID-19. Study in general: The origin of the acute and convalescent COVID-19 samples was the United States, Italy and Spain.

The V gene's germline CDR1 is MNHEY and CDR2 SMNVEV (reference sequence). This CDR3 has 16 amino acids. Unmatched junction bases numbered 12, after V lost 5 bases and J lost 5 bases. Using immunoSEQ multiplex PCR, the repertoire was profiled, and TCRdb retains in-frame clones only, with some absent. The sample yields some 360,000 clones, roughly nine tenths seen once. The chain has TRBV27 and TRBJ2-1, with 7 bases identical to TRBD1. This TCR came from a woman aged 55 to 70 with COVID-19, enrolled during active disease. Sample: peripheral blood. CDR3 sequence reads: CASSPFSRTGDNEQFF. CDR3 coding DNA: TGTGCCAGCAGTCCCTTCTCCCGGACAGGAGACAATGAGCAGTTCTTC.